A selection of T cell receptor beta chains follows, all from one sample in a study of shared clonotypes between healthy human individuals. Method: immunoSEQ multiplex PCR; TCRdb's copy keeps in-frame clones and lacks some. Here the sample spans 2 million to 3 million clones, over 85% being singletons. What was sequenced was naive CD4+ T cells from PBMCs. These receptors all come from a man aged 18 to 30 in good health. Some clones in this sample may be carry-over from other donors' samples. The CDR3 runs from the conserved cysteine through the conserved F or W. Fields, in order: CDR3 DNA, CDR3 protein, D gene, J gene, clone size, V gene. The D gene is left open where the match is weak. The listing skips clone size in some rows; elsewhere it reads once, few, many or a size class.

CDR3 DNA: TGTGCCAGCAGTCGACAGGGGGTTGAAAAACTGTTTTTT
CDR3 protein: CASSRQGVEKLFF
D gene: TRBD1
J gene: TRBJ1-4
clone size: .
V gene: TRBV6-5

CDR3 DNA: TGCGCCAGCAGCTTGGACCCAGCGGGAGTTACCGGGGAGCTGTTTTTT
CDR3 protein: CASSLDPAGVTGELFF
D gene: TRBD2
J gene: TRBJ2-2
clone size: .
V gene: TRBV5-1

CDR3 DNA: TGTGCCAGCAGTGTCCGGGGAACGGGGGGCTACACCTTC
CDR3 protein: CASSVRGTGGYTF
D gene: .
J gene: TRBJ1-2
clone size: .
V gene: TRBV2

CDR3 DNA: TGTGCCAGCAGTTTAAGCGGGCAGCTGAACACTGAAGCTTTCTTT
CDR3 protein: CASSLSGQLNTEAFF
D gene: .
J gene: TRBJ1-1
clone size: .
V gene: TRBV28

CDR3 DNA: TGTGCCAGCAGCCCTCGTGCGAGGACGGGAGAGACCCAGTACTTC
CDR3 protein: CASSPRARTGETQYF
D gene: .
J gene: TRBJ2-5
clone size: .
V gene: TRBV7-2

CDR3 DNA: TGCGCCAGCAGCCCGAGCGGGAGGGCCGGCGGGGAGCTGTTTTTT
CDR3 protein: CASSPSGRAGGELFF
D gene: TRBD2
J gene: TRBJ2-2
clone size: few
V gene: TRBV5-1

CDR3 DNA: TGCGCCAGCAGCCCCGGGACAGGTAAGAACACTGAAGCTTTCTTT
CDR3 protein: CASSPGTGKNTEAFF
D gene: TRBD1
J gene: TRBJ1-1
clone size: .
V gene: TRBV5-1

CDR3 DNA: TGCGCCAGCAGCCAAGTCCTAGCGGGAGGAGGAGCACAAGAGACCCAGTACTTC
CDR3 protein: CASSQVLAGGGAQETQYF
D gene: TRBD2
J gene: TRBJ2-5
clone size: .
V gene: TRBV4-1

CDR3 DNA: TGTGCCAGCGCTCCAGGACCTGCGGGAAGAAAAACGGAGCAGTACTTC
CDR3 protein: CASAPGPAGRKTEQYF
D gene: .
J gene: TRBJ2-7
clone size: .
V gene: TRBV9

CDR3 DNA: TGTGCCAGCAGCTTCCTCCCGTTTCCCGGGGAGCTGTTTTTT
CDR3 protein: CASSFLPFPGELFF
D gene: .
J gene: TRBJ2-2
clone size: .
V gene: TRBV7-2

CDR3 DNA: TGTGCCAGTAGCCCCCAGGGGTCTAACACTGAAGCTTTCTTT
CDR3 protein: CASSPQGSNTEAFF
D gene: .
J gene: TRBJ1-1
clone size: .
V gene: TRBV19

CDR3 DNA: TGTGCCAGCAGTTACGCAGGGATCGTCCACGAGCAGTACTTC
CDR3 protein: CASSYAGIVHEQYF
D gene: .
J gene: TRBJ2-7
clone size: .
V gene: TRBV6-6

CDR3 DNA: TGTGCCAGCAGCGCTAGACTAGCGGGAGTCGGGGAGCTGTTTTTT
CDR3 protein: CASSARLAGVGELFF
D gene: TRBD2
J gene: TRBJ2-2
clone size: .
V gene: TRBV9

CDR3 DNA: TGTGCCAGCGCACTTATCGGAGAGACCCAGTACTTC
CDR3 protein: CASALIGETQYF
D gene: .
J gene: TRBJ2-5
clone size: .
V gene: TRBV25-1

CDR3 DNA: TGTGCCAGCAGCTTGTCCCCAGGGCTGGGGACTGAAGCTTTCTTT
CDR3 protein: CASSLSPGLGTEAFF
D gene: .
J gene: TRBJ1-1
clone size: .
V gene: TRBV5-4

CDR3 DNA: TGTGCCAGCAGCGCCGGTGGGACAGGGGGCGTCGTTGATACGCAGTATTTT
CDR3 protein: CASSAGGTGGVVDTQYF
D gene: TRBD1
J gene: TRBJ2-3
clone size: .
V gene: TRBV9

CDR3 DNA: TGTGCCAGCAGCTTAAATTGGGGAGCCGGGGCCAACGTCCTGACTTTC
CDR3 protein: CASSLNWGAGANVLTF
D gene: .
J gene: TRBJ2-6
clone size: .
V gene: TRBV7-3

CDR3 DNA: TGTGCCAGCCGGCAGGTGCGGGATACGCAGTATTTT
CDR3 protein: CASRQVRDTQYF
D gene: .
J gene: TRBJ2-3
clone size: few
V gene: TRBV27

CDR3 DNA: TGTGCCAGCAGCCAAAGGGGCTACGAGCAGTACTTC
CDR3 protein: CASSQRGYEQYF
D gene: .
J gene: TRBJ2-7
clone size: .
V gene: TRBV28

CDR3 DNA: TGTGCCAGCAGCCAACCCACTAGCGGATCGTACCAAGAGACCCAGTACTTC
CDR3 protein: CASSQPTSGSYQETQYF
D gene: TRBD2
J gene: TRBJ2-5
clone size: .
V gene: TRBV4-2

CDR3 DNA: TGTGCCTGGAGTGCAGCGGGAGGCTCCTACGAGCAGTACTTC
CDR3 protein: CAWSAAGGSYEQYF
D gene: TRBD2
J gene: TRBJ2-7
clone size: .
V gene: TRBV30

CDR3 DNA: TGCGCCAGCAGCCAAGGGCAGGGGCGGTCTATCACAGATACGCAGTATTTT
CDR3 protein: CASSQGQGRSITDTQYF
D gene: .
J gene: TRBJ2-3
clone size: .
V gene: TRBV4-1